This T cell receptor (beta chain) derives from a study of T cell responses to AZD1222 COVID-19 vaccine. Study-wide background: Pooled samples include second doses given at about 4 or 12 weeks.

The table came from immunoSEQ multiplex PCR; TCRdb's copy has only in-frame clones and leaves some out. The repertoire holds 150,000 to 200,000 clones, with around 94% as singletons. CDR3 size: 17 residues. Trimming removed 4 bases at V and 0 bases at J, with 18 bases between. Germline V lookup: CDR1 LGHDT, CDR2 YNNKEL (reference sequence). As to this clone: Its antigen remains unidentified.

Study outcomes and limitations: Regions 160-218 and 743-854 dominated among vaccine-associated CD4 TCRs spanning spike. Sampled repertoires all dated from after the peak T cell response.

The TCR originated in an adult in good health. This chain connects TRBV3-1 (or the pseudogene TRBV3-2) to TRBJ1-2; no reliable D call. This specimen was peripheral blood, taken on day 0 of AZD1222 vaccination. Here the CDR3 reads CASSPPVDGDANYGYTF. CDR3 coding DNA: TGTGCCAGCAGCCCGCCGGTAGACGGAGACGCTAACTATGGCTACACCTTC.